A selection of T cell receptor beta chains follows, all from one sample in a study of blood T cell repertoires in COVID-19. Profiled with immunoSEQ multiplex PCR; TCRdb holds only in-frame clones, not every one. Counted here are over 250,000 clones, around 84% occurring once; the ten biggest clones make up under 4.5%. Sequenced sample: PBMCs or T cells enriched from blood (not recorded which). The receptor source for this set is a man aged 25-40 years with acute COVID-19. CDR3s include the opening cysteine and the closing phenylalanine or tryptophan. A D gene is named only where the DNA matches it firmly. Size values are once, few and many counts, or a class for expanded clones, and some rows have none.

CDR3aa,CDR3nt,d_gene,abundance,v_gene,j_gene
CASSYRDSSVRYF,TGTGCCAGCAGCTACCGGGACAGCAGTGTGAGGTATTTT,TRBD1,NA,TRBV11-3,TRBJ2-3
CASYRLTSYGYTF,TGTGCCAGCTACCGGTTGACAAGCTATGGCTACACCTTC,NA,NA,TRBV7-9,TRBJ1-2
CASSPTRGSNEQFF,TGTGCCAGCAGCCCGACGAGAGGATCCAATGAGCAGTTCTTC,NA,NA,TRBV5-4,TRBJ2-1
CASSSYSNQPQHF,TGTGCCAGCAGTTCGTACAGTAATCAGCCCCAGCATTTT,NA,few,TRBV6-5,TRBJ1-5
CASSLQNTQYF,TGTGCCAGCAGTTTACAGAATACGCAGTATTTT,NA,few,TRBV6-5,TRBJ2-3
CASTHNPGTSGVRGQFF,TGTGCCAGCACCCACAACCCCGGGACTAGCGGGGTGCGTGGGCAGTTCTTC,TRBD2,NA,TRBV28,TRBJ2-1
CASNTVGRDRGFGYTF,TGTGCCAGTAACACCGTCGGACGGGACAGGGGCTTTGGCTACACCTTC,TRBD1,NA,TRBV19,TRBJ1-2
CAWSAGMTAQYF,TGTGCCTGGAGTGCTGGAATGACAGCCCAGTACTTC,NA,NA,TRBV30,TRBJ2-5
CASAMGGVNTEAFF,TGTGCCAGCGCGATGGGGGGAGTTAACACTGAAGCTTTCTTT,NA,NA,TRBV28,TRBJ1-1
CASRSQGAIGYTF,TGTGCCAGCAGATCACAGGGGGCGATCGGCTACACCTTC,TRBD1,few,TRBV2,TRBJ1-2
CACSPPVNTEAFF,TGTGCCTGCAGTCCCCCCGTGAACACTGAAGCTTTCTTT,NA,few,TRBV30,TRBJ1-1
CASSPREARYNEQFF,TGCGCCAGCAGCCCCCGGGAGGCCCGGTACAATGAGCAGTTCTTC,TRBD2,NA,TRBV4-1,TRBJ2-1
CASSLGGPADTQYF,TGTGCCAGCTCACTAGGGGGACCTGCAGATACGCAGTATTTT,NA,NA,TRBV6-6,TRBJ2-3
CASTTSPLRGNTIYF,TGTGCCAGCACCACGAGCCCTCTTCGCGGAAACACCATATATTTT,NA,NA,TRBV7-2,TRBJ1-3
CASSQVAGEQFF,TGTGCCAGCAGCCAAGTTGCGGGTGAGCAGTTCTTC,NA,NA,TRBV3-1/TRBV3-2,TRBJ2-1
CATRGSLAGAGELFF,TGTGCCACCCGGGGGTCGCTAGCGGGAGCGGGGGAGCTGTTTTTT,TRBD2,once,TRBV15,TRBJ2-2
CASSVGQGRYGYTF,TGTGCCAGTAGTGTCGGACAGGGGAGGTATGGCTACACCTTC,TRBD1,NA,TRBV19,TRBJ1-2
CASSPSGRRGETQYF,TGTGCCAGCAGCCCTTCGGGCCGGCGGGGAGAGACCCAGTACTTC,NA,NA,TRBV28,TRBJ2-5
CASSPRPSSTGDPGNTIYF,TGTGCCAGCTCACCCAGGCCCAGCTCTACAGGGGACCCTGGAAACACCATATATTTT,TRBD1,NA,TRBV18,TRBJ1-3
CASSPEGQANYGYTF,TGTGCCAGCAGCCCTGAGGGTCAAGCTAACTATGGCTACACCTTC,NA,NA,TRBV3-1/TRBV3-2,TRBJ1-2
CASKGSGGSNSPLHF,TGTGCCAGCAAGGGTTCAGGGGGAAGTAATTCACCCCTCCACTTT,TRBD1,NA,TRBV28,TRBJ1-6
CASSMELAASNEQFF,TGTGCCAGCAGCATGGAGCTAGCGGCGTCCAATGAGCAGTTCTTC,TRBD2,NA,TRBV11-3,TRBJ2-1